This TCR beta chain originates from a study of early T cells in non-severe SARS-CoV-2 infection. Study-level information: Unpaired chains resulted from sequencing bulk RNA of unsorted whole blood. Study-wide results and limits: VDJdb matching, biased toward anti-spike CD8 responses, missed private and CD4 specificities.

Individual cDNA molecules received unique molecular identifiers. In TCRdb, the 5' RACE reads were re-called with MiXCR into one record per CDR3 protein. The sample lists approximately 98,000 distinct CDR3 sequences, about 12% seen once, with around 3% in the top ten. Points on this clonotype: Its antigen is unknown.

The germline V gene encodes CDR1 SQVTM and CDR2 ANQGSEA. The CDR3 length is 13 residues. Trimming removed 4 bases from V and 5 bases from J, with 14 bases in between. Sample: whole blood. The chain links TRBV29-1 to TRBJ2-5; possibly TRBD2 for D (6 bases). The clonotype comes from an adult who was a healthcare worker with PCR-confirmed SARS-CoV-2 infection or an uninfected control (not recorded which). In DNA, the CDR3 is TGCAGCGTTGGCCCCAGCGGGCTGGAGACCCAGTACTTC. Encoded protein: CSVGPSGLETQYF.